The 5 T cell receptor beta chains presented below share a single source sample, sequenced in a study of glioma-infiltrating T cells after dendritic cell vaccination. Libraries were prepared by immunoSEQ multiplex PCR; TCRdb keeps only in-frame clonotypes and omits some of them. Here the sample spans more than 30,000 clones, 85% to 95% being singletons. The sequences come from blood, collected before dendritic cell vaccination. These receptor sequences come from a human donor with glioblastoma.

The CDR3 sequence: CASKMAGNTGELFF. DNA for the CDR3: TGTGCCAGCAAAATGGCAGGGAACACCGGGGAGCTGTTTTTT. The chain links TRBV6-1 to TRBJ2-2; D call uncertain. CDR3 length: 14 amino acids. Germline V gene data show CDR1 as MNHNS and CDR2 as SASEGT. Trimming took 7 bases from V and 1 from J, leaving 10 bases between them.

In DNA, the CDR3 is TGCGCCAGCACCCCCTTCCCCGGGGAGCTGTTTTTT. Translating gives CASTPFPGELFF. V and J are TRBV10-2 and TRBJ2-2, with D unclear. The CDR3 is made up of 12 amino acids. CDR1 WSHSY and CDR2 SAAADI come from the germline V gene. V was shortened by 7 bases and J by 6 bases, with 9 bases between the two germline ends.

DNA for the CDR3: TGTGCCAGCAGTTACCCTGGTCAGCGGGAGACCCAGTACTTC. This gives the protein CASSYPGQRETQYF. This chain links TRBV6-7 with TRBJ2-5; tentatively, D is TRBD2 (5 bases). TRBV6-7 carries the ORF label, with uncertain function. V shed 2 bases and J shed 5 bases, with 12 bases lying between them. This CDR3 has 14 amino acids.

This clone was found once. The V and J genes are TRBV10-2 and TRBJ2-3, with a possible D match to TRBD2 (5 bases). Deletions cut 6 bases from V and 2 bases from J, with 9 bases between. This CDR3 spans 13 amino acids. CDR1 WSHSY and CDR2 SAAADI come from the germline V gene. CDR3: CASRDFNTDTQYF. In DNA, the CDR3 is TGCGCCAGCAGGGACTTCAACACAGATACGCAGTATTTT.

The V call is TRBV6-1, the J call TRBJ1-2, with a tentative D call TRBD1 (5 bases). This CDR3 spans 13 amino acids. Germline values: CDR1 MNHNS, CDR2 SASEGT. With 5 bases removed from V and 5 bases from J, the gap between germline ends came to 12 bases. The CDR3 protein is CASSQTRVYGYTF. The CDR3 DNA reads TGTGCCAGCAGTCAGACCAGGGTTTATGGCTACACCTTC.